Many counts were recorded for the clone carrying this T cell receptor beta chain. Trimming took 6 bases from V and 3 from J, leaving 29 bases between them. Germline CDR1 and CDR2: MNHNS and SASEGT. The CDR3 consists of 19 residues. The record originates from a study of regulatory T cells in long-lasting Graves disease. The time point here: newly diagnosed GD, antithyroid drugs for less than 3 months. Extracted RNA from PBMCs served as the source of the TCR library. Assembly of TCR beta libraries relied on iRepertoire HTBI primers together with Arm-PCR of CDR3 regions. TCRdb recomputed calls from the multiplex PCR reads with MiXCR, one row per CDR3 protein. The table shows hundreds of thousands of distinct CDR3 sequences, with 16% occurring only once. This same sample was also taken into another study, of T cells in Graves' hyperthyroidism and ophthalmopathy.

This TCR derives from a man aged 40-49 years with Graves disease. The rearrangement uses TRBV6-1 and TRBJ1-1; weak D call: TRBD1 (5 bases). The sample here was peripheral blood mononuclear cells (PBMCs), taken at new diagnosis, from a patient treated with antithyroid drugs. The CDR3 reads CASRTSGLRVPESDTEAFF. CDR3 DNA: TGTGCCAGCAGAACATCGGGACTTAGGGTCCCCGAATCGGACACTGAAGCTTTCTTT.